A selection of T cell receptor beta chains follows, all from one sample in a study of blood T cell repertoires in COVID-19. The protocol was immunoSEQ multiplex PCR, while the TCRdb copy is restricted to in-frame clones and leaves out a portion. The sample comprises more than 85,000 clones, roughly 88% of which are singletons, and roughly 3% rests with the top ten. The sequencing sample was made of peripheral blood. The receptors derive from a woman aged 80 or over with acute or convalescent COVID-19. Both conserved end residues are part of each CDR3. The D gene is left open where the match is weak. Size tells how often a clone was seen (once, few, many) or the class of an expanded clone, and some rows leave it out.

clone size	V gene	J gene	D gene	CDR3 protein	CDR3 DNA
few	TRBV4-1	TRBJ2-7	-	CASSQGYTGVVEQYF	TGCGCCAGCAGCCAAGGCTATACCGGGGTGGTCGAGCAGTACTTC
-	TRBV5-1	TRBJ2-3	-	CASSPRLESDTQYF	TGCGCCAGCAGCCCCCGACTAGAGTCAGATACGCAGTATTTT
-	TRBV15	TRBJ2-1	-	CATSRSLGAANYNEQFF	TGTGCCACCAGCAGATCACTCGGAGCGGCCAACTACAATGAGCAGTTCTTC
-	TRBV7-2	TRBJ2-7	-	CASSLGQYEQYF	TGTGCCAGCAGCTTAGGTCAGTACGAGCAGTACTTC
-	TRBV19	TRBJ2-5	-	CASSSVETQYF	TGTGCCAGTAGTTCTGTTGAGACCCAGTACTTC
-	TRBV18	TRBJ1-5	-	CASSGGSNQPQHF	TGTGCCAGCTCAGGGGGCAGCAATCAGCCCCAGCATTTT
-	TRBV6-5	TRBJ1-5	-	CASRDRTRGNQPQHF	TGTGCCAGCAGAGACAGGACGCGGGGCAATCAGCCCCAGCATTTT
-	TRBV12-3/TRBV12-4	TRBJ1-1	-	CASSFMGLTEAFF	TGTGCCAGCAGTTTCATGGGGCTCACTGAAGCTTTCTTT
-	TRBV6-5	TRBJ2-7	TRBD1	CASSQGTGYEQYF	TGTGCCAGCAGCCAAGGGACAGGTTACGAGCAGTACTTC
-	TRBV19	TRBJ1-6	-	CASIGHGSSYNSPLHF	TGTGCCAGTATCGGACACGGAAGCTCCTATAATTCACCCCTCCACTTT
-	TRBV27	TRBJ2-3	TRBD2	CASSVLAGGPDTQYF	TGTGCCAGCAGTGTCCTAGCGGGAGGGCCAGATACGCAGTATTTT
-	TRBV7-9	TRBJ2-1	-	CASSLERANEQFF	TGTGCCAGCAGCTTAGAGAGGGCCAATGAGCAGTTCTTC
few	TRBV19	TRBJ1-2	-	CASSTQSKGYTF	TGTGCCAGTAGTACCCAGTCCAAGGGCTACACCTTC
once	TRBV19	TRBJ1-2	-	CASSIGAGGEMSYGYTF	TGTGCCAGTAGTATAGGGGCGGGAGGTGAGATGTCCTATGGCTACACCTTC
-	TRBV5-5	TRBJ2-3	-	CASWRGLRVDTQYF	TGTGCCAGCTGGAGGGGGCTTCGGGTAGATACGCAGTATTTT
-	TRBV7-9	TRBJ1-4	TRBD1	CASSLATGASTNEKLFF	TGTGCCAGCAGCTTGGCGACAGGGGCTTCTACTAATGAAAAACTGTTTTTT
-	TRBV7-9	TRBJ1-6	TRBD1	CASSLTGASLSLHF	TGTGCCAGCAGCTTAACAGGGGCCAGTCTATCCCTCCACTTT
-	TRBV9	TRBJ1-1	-	CASSDLGGGTEAFF	TGTGCCAGCAGCGACCTTGGGGGGGGCACTGAAGCTTTCTTT
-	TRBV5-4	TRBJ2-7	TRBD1	CASSSLTGTAYEQYF	TGTGCCAGCAGCTCGTTGACAGGGACGGCGTACGAGCAGTACTTC
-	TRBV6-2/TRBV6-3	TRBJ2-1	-	CASSYDFGGAVEQFF	TGTGCCAGCAGTTACGATTTTGGGGGGGCGGTGGAGCAGTTCTTC
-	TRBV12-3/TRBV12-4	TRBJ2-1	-	CASSFEQQNEQFF	TGTGCCAGCAGTTTTGAACAGCAGAATGAGCAGTTCTTC
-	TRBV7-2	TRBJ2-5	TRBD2	CASSSFGLAEETQYF	TGTGCCAGCAGCTCATTCGGACTAGCGGAAGAGACCCAGTACTTC